The clone carrying this T cell receptor beta chain came up a few times. The entry originates in a study of blood T cells in healthy people across ages. A minimum of 6 micrograms of total RNA was extracted per sample. It was with a sample-barcoded 5' primer and a J-beta primer mix that a second PCR of about 7 to 12 cycles was run. Each CDR3 protein gets one entry after TCRdb re-called the 5' RACE reads with MiXCR. The table records around 800,000 distinct CDR3 sequences, about 26% of them present only once. These data also featured in a second study, about T cells of mothers and their children. As that study records: Nine systemically healthy Caucasian donors: three mothers, six children. Primer M1S, used in the second PCR, introduced sample barcodes and 2-4 random nucleotides.

The sequence was obtained from a boy between 10 and 17 years old in good health. Sample: blood.

This chain's CDR3 is CASNPAGARNSPLHF. Written as DNA, the CDR3 is TGTGCCAGCAACCCGGCAGGGGCGAGGAATTCACCCCTCCACTTT. V is TRBV7-9 and J is TRBJ1-6; weak D call: TRBD1 (6 bases). Trimming stripped 7 bases from V and 7 bases from J, with 17 bases between. The CDR3 is 15 amino acids. CDR1 and CDR2 (germline): SEHNR, FQNEAQ (reference sequence).